The 15 T cell receptor beta chains below come from one sample, sequenced in a study of blood T cell repertoires in COVID-19 (dated by TCRdb to the early 2020s). Libraries were constructed by the immunoSEQ multiplex PCR assay. This is the immuneACCESS table as TCRdb keeps it, with only in-frame sequences that have V and J called. A part of the clones is gone; compared with another copy, unresolved V genes explain less than half, and the rest is unexplained. In this sample the table shows 98,000 or so clones, roughly nine tenths of which occur a single time. 5% to 6.5% of the sample lies in the top ten. Specimen: peripheral blood. The receptors shown here come from a human donor in a cohort sampled during active COVID-19.

The V gene is TRBV30, the J gene TRBJ1-3, with TRBD1 matching over 7 bases. The CDR3 sequence is 15 residues long. Per the germline V gene, CDR1 is GTSNPN and CDR2 is SVGIG (reference sequence). J gave up 1 base and V 5 bases, and 8 bases lay outside the gene matches. CDR3 nucleotide sequence: TGTGCCTGGTCAACGACAGGGACATCTGGAAACACCATATATTTT. Protein product: CAWSTTGTSGNTIYF.

This clone occurred once. The chain is built from TRBV7-9 and TRBJ2-7; D gene ambiguous. CDR1 and CDR2 from the germline V gene are SEHNR and FQNEAQ (reference sequence). This CDR3 is built from 15 residues. V was shortened by 4 bases and J by 2 bases, with 15 bases between the two germline ends. CDR3 loop: CASSSPDTRTYEQYF. In DNA, the CDR3 is TGTGCCAGCAGCTCCCCCGACACCAGAACCTACGAGCAGTACTTC.

This sequence joins TRBV5-4 and TRBJ2-3; the match to TRBD1 covers 10 bases. In germline, CDR1 is SGHNT, CDR2 YYREEE (reference sequence). This CDR3 has 18 amino acids. The V and J ends lost 6 bases and 6 bases, in that order; junction bases with no gene match: 19. The chain's CDR3 is CASTPARMGQGLRDTQYF. CDR3 sequence (DNA): TGTGCCAGCACCCCCGCGAGGATGGGACAGGGGTTGAGGGATACGCAGTATTTT.

J is TRBJ1-6 and V is TRBV21-1. TRBV21-1 is shown as a pseudogene. The CDR3 runs 15 residues. The CDR3 DNA reads as TGTGCCCGGGGGGGGGTCAGCTCCTATAATTCACCCCTCCACTTT. Its protein product is CARGGVSSYNSPLHF.

The chain joins TRBV5-5 to TRBJ2-3; possible D gene TRBD1, 7 bases. The germline V gene encodes CDR1 SGHKS and CDR2 YYEKEE (reference sequence). V was pared by 4 bases and J by 6 bases, with 21 bases between. This CDR3 is built from 16 residues. DNA for the CDR3: TGTGCCAGCAGCCCTCCGGAGGGATCAGGGGGGGATACGCAGTATTTT. Protein product: CASSPPEGSGGDTQYF.

The rearrangement uses TRBV7-9 and TRBJ2-7; TRBD2 matches 14 bases. There are 17 residues in the CDR3. J gave up 6 bases and V 5 bases, and 12 bases lay outside the gene matches. CDR1 SEHNR and CDR2 FQNEAQ come from the germline V gene (reference sequence). Here the CDR3 reads CASSPYLGLAGGFEQYF. CDR3 nucleotides: TGTGCCAGCAGCCCCTACCTCGGACTAGCGGGAGGTTTCGAGCAGTACTTC.

The chain carries TRBV29-1 and TRBJ1-1; D remains unclear. The germline V and J ends were trimmed by 7 bases and 5 bases, with 14 bases remaining between them. Germline V gene data show CDR1 as SQVTM and CDR2 as ANQGSEA. The CDR3 loop spans 12 amino acids. The CDR3 DNA follows: TGCAGCGGTGGACTTGTCGGTACTGAAGCTTTCTTT. Translating it yields CSGGLVGTEAFF.

The rearrangement uses TRBV28 and TRBJ2-5, with 12 bases fitting TRBD2. CDR1 is MDHEN and CDR2 is SYDVKM in the germline V gene. CDR3 length: 17 residues. With 3 bases clipped from V and 4 bases from J, the junction kept 9 bases outside the gene matches. CDR3 sequence: CASSLVASGGASETQYF. The CDR3 DNA follows: TGTGCCAGCAGTTTGGTGGCTAGCGGGGGGGCGTCAGAGACCCAGTACTTC.

The genes are TRBV19 and TRBJ1-5; possibly TRBD1 for D (5 bases). Germline V gene data show CDR1 as LNHDA and CDR2 as SQIVND (reference sequence). The CDR3 spans 14 residues. V was cut by 4 bases and J by 7 bases, with 14 bases left in between. DNA of the CDR3: TGTGCCAGTAGTACGTCAGGGCAAGGCCAGCCCCAGCATTTT. Protein: CASSTSGQGQPQHF.

The chain couples TRBV19 to TRBJ2-4; D is unclear. Per the germline V gene, CDR1 is LNHDA and CDR2 is SQIVND (reference sequence). The V and J ends lost 0 bases and 3 bases respectively, with 12 bases between them. The CDR3 has 16 amino acids. For the CDR3, the DNA is TGTGCCAGTAGTATAGAAGAGGTAATAGGCAAAAACATTCAGTACTTC. As protein: CASSIEEVIGKNIQYF.

CDR3 residues: CASSLARGSIGEQFF. The CDR3 nucleotides are TGTGCCAGCAGCTTAGCGCGGGGGTCCATCGGTGAGCAGTTCTTC. V is TRBV11-1 and J is TRBJ2-1; 7 bases are shared with TRBD2. The CDR3 has 15 amino acids. V was pared by 0 bases and J by 9 bases, with 8 bases of the junction left unmatched. The V gene's germline CDR1 is SGHAT and CDR2 FQDESV (reference sequence).

This rearrangement joins TRBV7-8 to TRBJ1-1, with D unclear. Deletions cut 2 bases from V and 2 bases from J, with 9 bases between. The CDR3 is 14 amino acids. CDR1 is SGHVS, CDR2 FQNEAQ, per germline. CDR3 region: CASSLMVLNTEAFF. In DNA, the CDR3 is TGTGCCAGCAGCTTAATGGTGCTAAACACTGAAGCTTTCTTT.

The chain couples TRBV7-3 to TRBJ2-1; TRBD2 agrees at 13 bases. The CDR3 extends over 15 amino acids. Germline CDR1 SGHTA, CDR2 FQGTGA. V shed 5 bases and J 6 bases; nucleotides not matched to a gene: 4. The CDR3 region has the DNA TGTGCCAGCAGCCCTCGGACTAGCGGGAGCAATGAGCAGTTCTTC. This gives the protein CASSPRTSGSNEQFF. The full variable domain, with the rest looked up from reference TRBV7-3 and TRBJ2-1, is GAGVSQTPSNKVTEKGKYVELRCDPISGHTALYWYRQSLGQGPEFLIYFQGTGAADDSGLPNDRFFAVRPEGSVSTLKIQRTERGDSAVYLCASSPRTSGSNEQFFGPGTRLTVL.

The CDR3 DNA reads as TGTGCCAGCAGCCCGGAGACAGGGCCCCCCTACGAGCAGTACTTC. Its protein is CASSPETGPPYEQYF. The V gene is TRBV5-5, the J gene TRBJ2-7; the match to TRBD1 covers 7 bases. Germline V gene sequence: CDR1 SGHKS, CDR2 YYEKEE (reference sequence). V shed 4 bases and J 2 bases; nucleotides not matched to a gene: 9. The CDR3 length is 15 residues. Variable domain in full (rest from reference TRBV5-5 and TRBJ2-7): DAGVTQSPTHLIKTRGQQVTLRCSPISGHKSVSWYQQVLGQGPQFIFQYYEKEERGRGNFPDRFSARQFPNYSSELNVNALLLGDSALYLCASSPETGPPYEQYFGPGTRLTVT.

The V call is TRBV6-4, the J call TRBJ2-2; D may be TRBD2 (6 bases). Germline CDR1 and CDR2: MRHNA and SNTAGT. V lost 3 bases and J 5 bases, leaving 10 bases between the germline ends. The CDR3 is 14 amino acids. CDR3 region: CASSDVSGTGELFF. The CDR3 region has the DNA TGTGCCAGCAGTGATGTTAGCGGAACCGGGGAGCTGTTTTTT.